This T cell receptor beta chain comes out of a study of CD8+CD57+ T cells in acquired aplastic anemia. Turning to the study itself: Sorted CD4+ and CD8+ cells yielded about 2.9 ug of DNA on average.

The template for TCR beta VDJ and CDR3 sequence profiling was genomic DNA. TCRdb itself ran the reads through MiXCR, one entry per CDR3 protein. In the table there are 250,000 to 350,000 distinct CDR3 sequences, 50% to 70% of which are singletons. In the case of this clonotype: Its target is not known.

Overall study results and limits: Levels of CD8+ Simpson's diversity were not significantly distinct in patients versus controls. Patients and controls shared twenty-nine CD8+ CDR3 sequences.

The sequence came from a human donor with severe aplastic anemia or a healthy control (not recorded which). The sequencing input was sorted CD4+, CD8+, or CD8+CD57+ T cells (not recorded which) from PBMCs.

CDR3 loop: CASSIIPGTGKIYGYTF. As DNA, the CDR3 is TGTGCCAGTAGTATAATCCCCGGGACAGGGAAGATTTATGGCTACACCTTC. V and J are TRBV19 and TRBJ1-2; 9 nucleotides agree with TRBD1. Losses at the gene ends were 2 bases for V and 5 bases for J; bases not matched to a gene: 12. This CDR3 spans 17 amino acids. Germline-derived CDR1 and CDR2 are LNHDA and SQIVND (reference sequence).